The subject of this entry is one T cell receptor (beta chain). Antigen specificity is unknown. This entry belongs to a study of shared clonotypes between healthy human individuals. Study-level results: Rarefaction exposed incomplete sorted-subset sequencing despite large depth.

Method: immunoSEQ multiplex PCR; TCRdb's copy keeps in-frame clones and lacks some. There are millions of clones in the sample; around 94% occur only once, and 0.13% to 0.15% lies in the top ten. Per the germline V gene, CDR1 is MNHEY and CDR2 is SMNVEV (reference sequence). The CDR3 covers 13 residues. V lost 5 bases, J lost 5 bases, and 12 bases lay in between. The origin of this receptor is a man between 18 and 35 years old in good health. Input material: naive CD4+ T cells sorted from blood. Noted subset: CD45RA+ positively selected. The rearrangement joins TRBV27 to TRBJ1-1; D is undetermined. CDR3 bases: TGTGCCAGCAGTCAACTTGGCTGGACTGAAGCTTTCTTT. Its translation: CASSQLGWTEAFF.